Reported below is one T cell receptor beta chain. What it binds is unknown. In generating TCR beta cDNA, 5'RACE template switching with UMIs was used. TCRdb reanalyzed the 5' RACE reads and collapses them to one entry per CDR3 protein, without DNA. This sample's table has some 340,000 distinct CDR3 sequences. The record originates from a study of T cells expressing NK-cell markers. Study-level information: Researchers got TCR beta repertoires out of sorted CD3+CD56+NKG2C+, CD3+CD56+NKG2C- and CD3+CD56-NKG2C+ T cells.

The CDR3 totals 14 residues. CDR1 is MNHEY, CDR2 SVGEGT, per germline. Study findings and constraints: In several donors, dominant clonotypes made up roughly 28.3-65% of CD3+CD56-NKG2C+ cells. Clarity on HCMV specificity was lacking for the expanded NKG2C+ T cell clones.

The sequence derives from a man aged 18-75 years in good health. The sample taken for sequencing was blood T cells: a sorted CD56 or NKG2C T cell subset, CD4+ or CD8+ T cells, or bulk PBMC T cells (not recorded which). The rearrangement links TRBV6-2 or TRBV6-3 to TRBJ2-7; TCRdb's D call, TRBD1, is unchecked because there is no DNA. The CDR3 loop reads CASSRDIFSYEQYF.